These T cell receptor beta chains were read from a single sample in a study of blood T cell repertoires in COVID-19. Using immunoSEQ multiplex PCR, the repertoire was profiled, and TCRdb retains in-frame clones only, with some absent. The sample lists 250,000 to 300,000 clones, just under 90% occurring once. The sequencing input was peripheral blood. Receptor source: a woman younger than 45 with COVID-19, enrolled during active disease. The CDR3 runs from the conserved cysteine through the conserved F or W. D genes are given only for firm matches. A clone size is listed for some rows: how often the clone was seen (once, few, many), or a class if it is expanded.

-	TRBV5-4	-	TRBJ1-6	CASSPARGTTNSPLHF	TGTGCCAGCAGCCCGGCTAGGGGGACAACTAATTCACCCCTCCACTTT
-	TRBV7-2	TRBD2	TRBJ2-5	CASSPGLASPAQYF	TGTGCCAGCAGCCCGGGACTAGCGAGCCCGGCTCAGTACTTC
-	TRBV4-1	-	TRBJ2-7	CASSRLGRHLSYEQYF	TGCGCCAGCAGCCGCCTGGGGCGCCACCTCTCCTACGAGCAGTACTTC
-	TRBV7-6	-	TRBJ2-7	CASSVTREGSYEQYF	TGTGCCAGCAGCGTAACTAGGGAAGGGTCCTACGAGCAGTACTTC
-	TRBV7-9	TRBD2	TRBJ2-7	CASSPDPKSRGTYEQYF	TGTGCCAGCAGCCCAGACCCTAAGTCGCGGGGGACTTACGAGCAGTACTTC
-	TRBV5-1	-	TRBJ2-7	CASSLAYSGTPIYEQYF	TGCGCCAGCAGCTTGGCCTACTCCGGGACACCGATTTACGAGCAGTACTTC
-	TRBV12-3/TRBV12-4	-	TRBJ1-6	CASSLSVDCLHF	TGTGCCAGCAGTTTGAGCGTGGATTGCCTCCACTTT
-	TRBV7-9	-	TRBJ2-3	CASSVAGAGSDTQYF	TGTGCCAGCAGCGTCGCCGGGGCGGGGTCAGATACGCAGTATTTT
-	TRBV16	TRBD2	TRBJ2-7	CASSPGGSYEQYF	TGTGCCAGCAGCCCGGGAGGGTCCTACGAGCAGTACTTC
-	TRBV5-8	-	TRBJ2-5	CASSLGGVQETQYF	TGTGCCAGCAGCTTGGGCGGGGTCCAAGAGACCCAGTACTTC
-	TRBV5-8	-	TRBJ1-1	CASSVATRGDF	TGTGCCAGCAGCGTAGCCACCCGGGGTGATTTT
-	TRBV5-5	-	TRBJ2-7	CASSLARGYEQYF	TGTGCCAGCAGCTTGGCAAGGGGTTACGAGCAGTACTTC
-	TRBV5-1	TRBD1	TRBJ2-7	CASSLGHRDSSYEQYF	TGCGCCAGCAGCTTGGGACACCGGGACAGTTCCTACGAGCAGTACTTC
-	TRBV10-2	-	TRBJ2-7	CASKGRTLSYEQYF	TGCGCCAGCAAAGGCCGGACACTCTCCTACGAGCAGTACTTC
-	TRBV4-2	TRBD2	TRBJ2-1	CASSQARVAGDKQFF	TGTGCCAGCAGCCAAGCTAGGGTAGCGGGGGATAAGCAGTTCTTC
-	TRBV6-1	-	TRBJ2-7	CASSEAHRYEQYF	TGTGCCAGCAGTGAAGCGCATAGATACGAGCAGTACTTC
-	TRBV5-6	-	TRBJ2-7	CASSLGGAGLHEQYF	TGTGCCAGCAGCTTAGGAGGGGCAGGGCTCCACGAGCAGTACTTC
-	TRBV19	-	TRBJ2-1	CASQAGGADEQFF	TGTGCCAGCCAGGCGGGCGGGGCCGATGAGCAGTTCTTC
-	TRBV12-3/TRBV12-4	-	TRBJ1-1	CASRARKEAFF	TGTGCCAGCAGGGCGAGGAAGGAAGCTTTCTTT
-	TRBV7-9	TRBD1	TRBJ1-2	CASSFGQVSNYGYTF	TGTGCCAGCAGCTTCGGACAGGTTTCTAACTATGGCTACACCTTC
-	TRBV5-6	-	TRBJ1-4	CASSFITSTNEKLFF	TGTGCCAGCAGCTTTATCACTTCAACTAATGAAAAACTGTTTTTT
-	TRBV7-2	-	TRBJ2-3	CASSLSGLSTDTQYF	TGTGCCAGCAGCTTATCCGGACTCAGCACAGATACGCAGTATTTT
-	TRBV18	-	TRBJ1-5	CASSPSVGFQPQHF	TGTGCCAGCTCACCGTCTGTCGGTTTTCAGCCCCAGCATTTT
-	TRBV27	TRBD2	TRBJ2-3	CASSLSGGFTSTDTQYF	TGTGCCAGCAGTTTGAGCGGGGGGTTCACTAGCACAGATACGCAGTATTTT
-	TRBV5-6	TRBD1	TRBJ1-2	CASSPGTGALNGYGYTF	TGTGCCAGCAGCCCCGGGACAGGGGCTCTTAACGGCTATGGCTACACCTTC
-	TRBV7-9	-	TRBJ1-6	CASSSQNSPLHF	TGTGCCAGCAGCTCTCAGAATTCACCCCTCCACTTT
-	TRBV6-1	-	TRBJ1-6	CASSERGRGSYNSPLHF	TGTGCCAGCAGTGAACGTGGCAGGGGTTCCTATAATTCACCCCTCCACTTT
-	TRBV28	TRBD2	TRBJ2-2	CASSSSGDARELFF	TGTGCCAGCAGTTCTAGCGGGGACGCCAGGGAGCTGTTTTTT
few	TRBV3-1/TRBV3-2	-	TRBJ1-3	CASSQGGLEGNTIYF	TGTGCCAGCAGCCAGGGGGGTCTAGAAGGAAACACCATATATTTT
-	TRBV6-5	-	TRBJ1-1	CASSPTTGRTEAFF	TGTGCCAGCAGTCCAACGACAGGACGGACTGAAGCTTTCTTT
-	TRBV24-1	TRBD1	TRBJ1-2	CATSDGQGYGYTF	TGTGCCACCAGTGATGGACAGGGCTATGGCTACACCTTC
few	TRBV19	TRBD2	TRBJ2-1	CASSPSGGYNEQFF	TGTGCCAGTAGCCCTAGCGGGGGGTACAATGAGCAGTTCTTC
-	TRBV19	-	TRBJ2-7	CASSPGQGNLYEQYF	TGTGCCAGTAGTCCGGGACAAGGGAACCTCTACGAGCAGTACTTC
-	TRBV7-9	-	TRBJ1-4	CASSGRWLQGANEKLFF	TGTGCCAGCAGCGGCCGGTGGTTACAGGGCGCTAATGAAAAACTGTTTTTT
-	TRBV7-8	TRBD1	TRBJ2-7	CASSSPPGQGFYEQYF	TGTGCCAGCAGCTCACCCCCGGGACAGGGGTTCTACGAGCAGTACTTC